The 25 T cell receptor beta chains reported below all come from one sample, sequenced in a study of T cells in Graves' hyperthyroidism and ophthalmopathy. Amplification of TCR beta CDR3 regions was performed using RNA transcripts as template. Initially, a first-round RT-PCR of the TCR CDR3 employed the HTBI primer set. TCRdb re-called the multiplex PCR reads with MiXCR, one entry per CDR3 protein. The sample contains roughly 350,000 distinct CDR3 sequences, roughly 15% of which appear only once. Specimen: blood. These receptors were obtained from a woman in her 30s with Graves' ophthalmopathy.

This clonotype was recorded many times. This chain connects TRBV6-5 to TRBJ2-5; the D gene is possibly TRBD1 (6 bases). Trimming took off 0 bases at V and 9 bases at J, with 17 bases between the two ends. Looked up from germline, CDR1 is MNHEY and CDR2 is SVGAGI. There are 15 residues in the CDR3. The DNA for the CDR3 is TGTGCCAGCAGTTACTCGAGGACAGAACTCCTATCCCAGTACTTC. Its translation is CASSYSRTELLSQYF.

This chain links TRBV19 with TRBJ2-2, with 7 nucleotides matching TRBD2. In germline, CDR1 is LNHDA, CDR2 SQIVND (reference sequence). The CDR3 has 15 residues. Trimming took 5 bases from V and 5 from J; bases not matched to a gene: 8. CDR3 loop: CASSFRGGGTGELFF. The CDR3 DNA follows: TGTGCCAGTAGTTTTCGCGGGGGAGGGACCGGGGAGCTGTTTTTT.

This chain connects TRBV19 to TRBJ1-5, with 9 bases matching TRBD1. The CDR3 has 15 amino acids. Germline-derived CDR1 and CDR2 are LNHDA and SQIVND (reference sequence). With 10 bases clipped from V and 6 bases from J, the junction kept 13 bases outside the gene matches. Here the CDR3 DNA reads TGTGCCACCCGAAGGACAGGGGAGGCGTCTCAGCCCCAGCATTTT. It translates to CATRRTGEASQPQHF.

This clonotype was counted a few times. J is TRBJ1-1 and V is TRBV14, with TRBD1 as a possible D gene (5 bases). The CDR3 has 14 residues. Germline loops: CDR1 SGHDN, CDR2 FVKESK. Trimming removed 1 base at V and 5 bases at J, with 11 bases between. In nucleotides, the CDR3 is TGTGCCAGCAGCCAAGCCCCCAGGGAAACTGAAGCTTTCTTT. This gives the protein CASSQAPRETEAFF.

V usage is TRBV19 and J usage is TRBJ2-2; possibly TRBD1 for D (6 bases). Germline-derived CDR1 and CDR2 are LNHDA and SQIVND (reference sequence). The CDR3 covers 15 residues. V was cut by 11 bases and J by 7 bases, with 23 bases left in between. The CDR3 coding sequence is TGTGCCTCCTCCCGGGACATACCGAGCCGCGGGGAGCTGTTTTTT. This codes for CASSRDIPSRGELFF.

This clonotype was seen only a few times. The chain couples TRBV30 to TRBJ2-7; 10 positions match TRBD1. This CDR3 contains 17 residues. Trimming took 3 bases from V and 4 from J; bases not matched to a gene: 15. CDR1 GTSNPN and CDR2 SVGIG come from the germline V gene (reference sequence). In nucleotides, the CDR3 is TGTGCCTGGAGGGCCCCGGGACAGGGGAGGACATCATACGAGCAGTACTTC. It codes for CAWRAPGQGRTSYEQYF.

At least ten counts were recorded for this clonotype. This rearrangement joins TRBV2 to TRBJ1-4, with D tentatively TRBD1 (6 bases). Germline CDR1 is SNHLY and CDR2 is FYNNEI. CDR3 size: 15 residues. V lost 7 bases and J lost 7, with 19 bases in between. The CDR3 nucleotides read TGTGCCAGCATGGGGCCCGCAGGGGACGGTGAAAAACTGTTTTTT. Translation gives CASMGPAGDGEKLFF.

With respect to this clonotype: A much larger clonotype is one base distant, so this may be a read error. This chain connects TRBV9 to TRBJ1-1, with a weak D call TRBD1 (5 bases). The V end was cut by 5 bases, the J end by 6 bases, with 23 bases between. The CDR3 spans 16 residues. Germline CDR1 reads SGDLS; CDR2 reads YYNGEE. The CDR3 DNA reads TGTGCCAGCAGTCCTCCCGGAAGGGGCGCGTGGGCTGAAGCTTTCTTT. Its protein product is CASSPPGRGAWAEAFF.

This clonotype was counted many times. The gene calls are TRBV3-1 and TRBJ1-3; 7 positions match TRBD1. After removal of 2 bases from V and 4 bases from J, the junction contained 8 bases not matched to a gene. The CDR3 loop spans 16 amino acids. Germline loops: CDR1 LGHDT, CDR2 YNNKEL (reference sequence). The CDR3 protein is CASSQPPGGIGNTIYF. CDR3 coding DNA: TGTGCCAGCAGCCAACCGCCAGGGGGGATAGGAAACACCATATATTTT.

This clonotype has a count of ten or more. V is TRBV12-3 or TRBV12-4 and J is TRBJ2-7; TRBD2 matches 9 bases. After removal of 6 bases from V and 2 bases from J, the junction contained 5 bases not matched to a gene. The CDR3 contains 14 residues. The CDR3: CASRGTSLTYEQYF. In DNA, the CDR3 is TGTGCCAGCAGGGGGACTAGCCTAACCTACGAGCAGTACTTC.

This clonotype was detected ten times or more. V is TRBV5-5 and J is TRBJ2-3; D possibly matches TRBD1 or TRBD2 (6 bases each). The germline V gene has CDR1 SGHKS and CDR2 YYEKEE (reference sequence). Trimming cost V 6 bases and J 5 bases, with 16 bases left between them. CDR3 size: 14 residues. The CDR3 bases are TGTGCCAGCATCCCCGGTAGGGGGGAAGATACGCAGTATTTT. Protein product: CASIPGRGEDTQYF.

This clonotype was detected many times. This chain connects TRBV7-9 to TRBJ1-5, with 10 bases lining up with TRBD1. Germline lookup yields CDR1 SEHNR and CDR2 FQNEAQ (reference sequence). V was pared by 10 bases and J by 6 bases, with 12 bases of the junction left unmatched. The length of the CDR3 is 15 residues. DNA for the CDR3: TGTGCCACGTCAACCGACAGGGGGCCGGGTCAGCCCCAGCATTTT. Its translation: CATSTDRGPGQPQHF. Complete variable domain (other parts from reference TRBV7-9 and TRBJ1-5): DTGVSQNPRHKITKRGQNVTFRCDPISEHNRLYWYRQTLGQGPEFLTYFQNEAQLEKSRLLSDRFSAERPKGSFSTLEIQRTEQGDSAMYLCATSTDRGPGQPQHFGDGTRLSIL.

This clonotype was counted at least ten times. This chain connects TRBV28 to TRBJ2-5, with a tentative D call TRBD1 (6 bases). The CDR3 totals 15 residues. Germline V lookup: CDR1 MDHEN, CDR2 SYDVKM. Trimming left V 8 bases short and J 4 bases short, with 20 bases between. The CDR3 coding sequence is TGTGCCAGCCACAGGGTCGGAACCGCTGGAGAGACCCAGTACTTC. Protein product: CASHRVGTAGETQYF.

Many counts were recorded for this clonotype. This chain connects TRBV5-1 to TRBJ1-1; TRBD1 might be the D (6 bases). CDR3 size: 16 residues. V was trimmed by 4 bases and J by 4 bases, leaving 20 bases between them. Germline V gene lookup returns CDR1 SGHRS and CDR2 YFSETQ. In DNA, the CDR3 is TGCGCCAGCAGCCCCCGCCCTCAGGGGTGGGCCACTGAAGCTTTCTTT. Protein: CASSPRPQGWATEAFF. Supplemented by reference TRBV5-1 and TRBJ1-1, the full variable domain reads KAGVTQTPRYLIKTRGQQVTLSCSPISGHRSVSWYQQTPGQGLQFLFEYFSETQRNKGNFPGRFSGRQFSNSRSEMNVSTLELGDSALYLCASSPRPQGWATEAFFGQGTRLTVV.

The sample holds many counts of this clonotype. Mismatch with germline at one junction end may stem from a read error. J is TRBJ2-7 and V is TRBV28; TRBD1 aligns across 7 bases. CDR1 is MDHEN, CDR2 SYDVKM, per germline. CDR3 length: 11 residues. The CDR3 region has the DNA TGTGCCAGCAGTTTATTCGGGACAGCAAACTTC. Protein sequence: CASSLFGTANF.

The chain has TRBV28 and TRBJ2-3; TRBD1 is a possible D gene (6 bases). V was trimmed by 4 bases and J by 3 bases, leaving 20 bases between them. Germline values: CDR1 MDHEN, CDR2 SYDVKM. The CDR3 has 17 amino acids. CDR3 nucleotides: TGTGCCAGCAGTTCTCCCTTGGAACAGGGCGGGACAGATACGCAGTATTTT. Its translation: CASSSPLEQGGTDTQYF. The variable domain in full, completed from reference TRBV28 and TRBJ2-3, reads DVKVTQSSRYLVKRTGEKVFLECVQDMDHENMFWYRQDPGLGLRLIYFSYDVKMKEKGDIPEGYSVSREKKERFSLILESASTNQTSMYLCASSSPLEQGGTDTQYFGPGTRLTVL.

The rearrangement links TRBV11-1 to TRBJ2-3; 15 nucleotides line up with TRBD2. The CDR3 has 17 residues. V lost 5 bases to trimming and J lost 7 bases; unmatched junction nucleotides: 10. CDR1 SGHAT and CDR2 FQDESV come from the germline V gene (reference sequence). The CDR3: CASSPTGLAGGRYTQYF. CDR3 bases: TGTGCCAGCAGCCCAACCGGACTAGCGGGGGGGAGGTATACGCAGTATTTT.

This clonotype was found many times. This chain joins TRBV20-1 and TRBJ1-5; D uncertain. Germline values: CDR1 DFQATT, CDR2 SNEGSKA (reference sequence). V shed 0 bases and J shed 3 bases, with 9 bases lying between them. The CDR3 length is 14 residues. CDR3 nucleotide sequence: TGCAGTGCTAGAGATGTGGCATACAATCAGCCCCAGCATTTT. Translated, it gives CSARDVAYNQPQHF.

This clonotype was seen ten or more times. The V gene is TRBV9, the J gene TRBJ2-7; TRBD2 matches 9 bases. The CDR3 sequence is 17 residues long. Losses at the gene ends were 0 bases for V and 5 bases for J; bases not matched to a gene: 12. Germline V gives CDR1 SGDLS, CDR2 YYNGEE. In nucleotides, the CDR3 is TGTGCCAGCAGCGTAGGGGGGACTAGCAAGGGCTTCAACGAGCAGTACTTC. Translation: CASSVGGTSKGFNEQYF.

There are many counts of this clonotype. The gene calls are TRBV20-1 and TRBJ2-7, with 7 bases fitting TRBD1. CDR1 is DFQATT and CDR2 is SNEGSKA in the germline V gene (reference sequence). The CDR3 totals 14 residues. J gave up 7 bases and V 3 bases, and 12 bases lay outside the gene matches. This CDR3 is CSASPGTEILEQYF. The CDR3 DNA follows: TGCAGTGCTAGTCCCGGGACAGAGATTTTGGAGCAGTACTTC.

This clonotype was detected many times. The chain links TRBV28 to TRBJ1-6; no definite D call. CDR1 MDHEN and CDR2 SYDVKM come from the germline V gene. The CDR3 consists of 17 residues. The V gene lost 6 bases and the J gene lost 3 bases, with 18 bases spanning the gap. The CDR3 sequence is CASSQGPPRDYNSPLHF. In DNA form, the CDR3 reads TGTGCCAGCAGCCAAGGGCCCCCTCGGGACTATAATTCACCCCTCCACTTT.

This clonotype came up many times. J is TRBJ2-3 and V is TRBV2, with D hard to call. CDR3 size: 15 residues. Germline CDR1 and CDR2: SNHLY and FYNNEI. Trimming left V 0 bases short and J 3 bases short, with 10 bases between. CDR3 coding DNA: TGTGCCAGCAGTGAAGCTCGCCGAAGGACAGATACGCAGTATTTT. Amino acid sequence: CASSEARRRTDTQYF.

This clonotype was counted between two and nine times. This sequence joins TRBV5-1 and TRBJ2-7, with D perhaps given as TRBD1 or TRBD2 (5 bases each). Trimming took off 0 bases at V and 5 bases at J, with 21 bases between the two ends. CDR1 and CDR2 (germline): SGHRS, YFSETQ. There are 17 residues in the CDR3. CDR3 amino acids: CASSLVTRRFMGDEQYF. In DNA, the CDR3 is TGCGCCAGCAGCTTGGTAACGCGGAGATTTATGGGGGACGAGCAGTACTTC.

This clonotype was found many times. The J gene is TRBJ2-5, the V gene TRBV2; 12 bases line up with TRBD2. Germline CDR1 and CDR2: SNHLY and FYNNEI. This CDR3 comprises 16 residues. J lost 2 bases, V lost 5 bases, and 6 bases had no gene match. The CDR3 region has the DNA TGTGCCAGCAGTCTACTAGCGGGAGGCCTACAAGAGACCCAGTACTTC. It specifies CASSLLAGGLQETQYF. The whole variable domain, filled in from reference TRBV2 and TRBJ2-5, reads EPEVTQTPSHQVTQMGQEVILRCVPISNHLYFYWYRQILGQKVEFLVSFYNNEISEKSEIFDDQFSVERPDGSNFTLKIRSTKLEDSAMYFCASSLLAGGLQETQYFGPGTRLLVL.

This clonotype was seen a handful of times. CDR3 sequence: CASSSGRWNTEAFF. The DNA for the CDR3 is TGTGCCAGCAGCTCGGGACGGTGGAACACTGAAGCTTTCTTT. The genes are TRBV11-1 and TRBJ1-1; perhaps TRBD1 as D (5 bases). Trimming took off 4 bases at V and 1 base at J, with 10 bases between the two ends. Germline CDR1 reads SGHAT; CDR2 reads FQDESV (reference sequence). The CDR3 loop spans 14 amino acids.